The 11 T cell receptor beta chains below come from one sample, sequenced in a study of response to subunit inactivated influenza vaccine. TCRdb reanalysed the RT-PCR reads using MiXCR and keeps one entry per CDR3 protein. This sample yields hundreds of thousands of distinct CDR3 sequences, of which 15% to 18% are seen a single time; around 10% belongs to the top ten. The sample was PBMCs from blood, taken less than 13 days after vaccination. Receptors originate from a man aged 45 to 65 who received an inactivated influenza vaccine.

The CDR3 coding sequence is TGTGCCAGCAGCCACGGACTAGCGGGAGAAGGGTACGAGCAGTACTTC. Its translation is CASSHGLAGEGYEQYF. The rearrangement joins TRBV7-9 to TRBJ2-7; TRBD2 agrees at 13 bases. After removal of 5 bases from V and 4 bases from J, the junction contained 8 bases not matched to a gene. Germline CDR1 is SEHNR and CDR2 is FQNEAQ (reference sequence). CDR3 size: 16 residues.

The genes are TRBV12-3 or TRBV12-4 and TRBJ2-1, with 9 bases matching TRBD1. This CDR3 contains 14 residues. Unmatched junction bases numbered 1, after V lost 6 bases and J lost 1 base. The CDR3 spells CASRDRGSYNEQFF. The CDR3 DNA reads TGTGCCAGCAGGGACAGGGGTTCCTACAATGAGCAGTTCTTC.

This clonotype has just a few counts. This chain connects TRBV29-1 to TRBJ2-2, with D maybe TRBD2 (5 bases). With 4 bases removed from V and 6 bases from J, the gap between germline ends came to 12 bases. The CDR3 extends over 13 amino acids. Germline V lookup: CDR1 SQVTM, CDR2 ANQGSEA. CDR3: CSVVQRLAGELFF. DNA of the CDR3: TGCAGCGTTGTGCAGCGGCTGGCCGGGGAGCTGTTTTTT.

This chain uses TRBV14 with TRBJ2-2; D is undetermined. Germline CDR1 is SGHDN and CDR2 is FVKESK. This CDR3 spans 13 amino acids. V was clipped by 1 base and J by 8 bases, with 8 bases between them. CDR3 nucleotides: TGTGCCAGCAGCCAAGTACGTCTAGGGGAGCTGTTTTTT. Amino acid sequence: CASSQVRLGELFF.

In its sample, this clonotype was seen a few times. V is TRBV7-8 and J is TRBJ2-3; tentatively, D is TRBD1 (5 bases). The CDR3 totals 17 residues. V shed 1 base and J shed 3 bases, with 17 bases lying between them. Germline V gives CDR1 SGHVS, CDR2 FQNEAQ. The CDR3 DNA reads TGTGCCAGCAGCTTAGTTGGTGGCAGGGAATGGACAGATACGCAGTATTTT. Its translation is CASSLVGGREWTDTQYF.

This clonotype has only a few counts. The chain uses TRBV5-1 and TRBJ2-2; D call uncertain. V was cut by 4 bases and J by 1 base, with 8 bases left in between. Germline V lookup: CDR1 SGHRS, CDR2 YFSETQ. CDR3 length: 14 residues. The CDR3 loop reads CASSPDGNTGELFF. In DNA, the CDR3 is TGCGCCAGCAGCCCTGACGGGAACACCGGGGAGCTGTTTTTT.

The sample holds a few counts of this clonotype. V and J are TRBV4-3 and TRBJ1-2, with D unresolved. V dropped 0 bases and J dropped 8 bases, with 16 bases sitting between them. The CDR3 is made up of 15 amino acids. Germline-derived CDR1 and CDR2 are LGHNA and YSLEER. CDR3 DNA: TGCGCCAGCAGCCAAGAGTTGATTGGGTCTTGGGGCTACACCTTC. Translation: CASSQELIGSWGYTF.

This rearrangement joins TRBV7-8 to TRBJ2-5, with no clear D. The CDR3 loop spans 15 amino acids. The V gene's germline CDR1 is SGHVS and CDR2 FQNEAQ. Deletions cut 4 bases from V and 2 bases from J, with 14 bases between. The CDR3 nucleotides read TGTGCCAGCAGCTCCACCAGTGGGCCACAAGAGACCCAGTACTTC. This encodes CASSSTSGPQETQYF.

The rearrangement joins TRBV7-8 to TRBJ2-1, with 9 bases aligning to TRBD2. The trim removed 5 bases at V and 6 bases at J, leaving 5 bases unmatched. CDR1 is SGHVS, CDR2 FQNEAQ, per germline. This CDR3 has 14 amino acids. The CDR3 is CASSTLAGGNEQFF. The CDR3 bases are TGTGCCAGCAGCACACTAGCGGGTGGCAATGAGCAGTTCTTC.

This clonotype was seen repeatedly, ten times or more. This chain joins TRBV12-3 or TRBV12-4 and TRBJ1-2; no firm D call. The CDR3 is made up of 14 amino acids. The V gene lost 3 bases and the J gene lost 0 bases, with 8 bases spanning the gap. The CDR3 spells CASSFARANYGYTF. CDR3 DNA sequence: TGTGCCAGCAGTTTCGCCAGAGCTAACTATGGCTACACCTTC.

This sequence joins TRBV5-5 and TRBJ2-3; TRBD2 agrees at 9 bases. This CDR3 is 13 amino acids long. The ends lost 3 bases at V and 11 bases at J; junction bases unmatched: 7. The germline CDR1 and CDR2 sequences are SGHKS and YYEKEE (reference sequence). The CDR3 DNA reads TGTGCCAGCAGCTCTCAAGGTAGCGGGGGGCAGTATTTT. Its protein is CASSSQGSGGQYF.